The present T cell receptor (beta chain) was sequenced within a study of shared clonotypes between healthy human individuals. The protocol was immunoSEQ multiplex PCR, while the TCRdb copy is restricted to in-frame clones and leaves out a portion. Seen here are 1,500,000 or so clones, just under 99% observed once, and the top ten hold about 0.4%. V was shortened by 1 base and J by 5 bases, with 9 bases between the two germline ends. The CDR3 has 14 amino acids. Germline CDR1 is KGHSH and CDR2 is LQKENI. The chain joins TRBV18 to TRBJ2-1; D possibly corresponds to TRBD2 (6 bases). Sequenced sample: naive CD4+ T cells sorted from blood. The subset: CD45RA+ positively selected. The receptor comes from a man aged 30 to 45 in good health. DNA for the CDR3: TGTGCCAGCTCACCACGCGGACTAAACAATGAGCAGTTCTTC. Translated: CASSPRGLNNEQFF. Full variable domain (rest looked up from reference TRBV18 and TRBJ2-1): NAGVMQNPRHLVRRRGQEARLRCSPMKGHSHVYWYRQLPEEGLKFMVYLQKENIIDESGMPKERFSAEFPKEGPSILRIQQVVRGDSAAYFCASSPRGLNNEQFFGPGTRLTVL.